The sequence of this T cell receptor delta chain was determined in a study of gamma delta lymphoproliferative disorders and STAT genes. TCRdb re-analyzed the multiplex PCR reads via CATT. This sample has some 1,300 delta-chain clones, with around 0.89% found just once. Genomic DNA from isolated PBMCs served as the sequencing template. Concerning this clone: The protein that TCRdb holds for this DNA derives from a much larger clone and differs from the translated DNA at residue 3, which likely indicates a read error; the protein shown here is translated from the DNA. Additional DNA sequences in this sample encode the identical CDR3.

The CDR3 consists of 19 residues. Germline values: CDR1 TSWWSYY, CDR2 QGS. The chain carries TRDV1 and TRDJ1; D may match TRDD2 or TRDD3 (5 bases each). Sequencing was carried out using blood. The receptor was isolated from a human donor in good health. CDR3 in amino acids: CAPGPYLYVLVPYTDKLIF. CDR3 bases: TGTGCTCCTGGGCCCTACCTGTACGTTTTGGTTCCGTACACCGATAAACTCATCTTT.